This T cell receptor beta chain is drawn from a study of blood T cell repertoires in COVID-19. Study-level background: The origin of the acute and convalescent COVID-19 samples was the United States, Italy and Spain. Sources were T cells, B-cell-depleted T cells, or PBMCs; the material itself was cDNA or gDNA.

As handled by the study authors: Estimates of nucleated cell counts were drawn from the amplification of reference gene primers. Sequenced by immunoSEQ multiplex PCR; TCRdb stores in-frame clones only, minus some. Clone size and the V and J calls come from that table; the DNA yielded D and trimming. The sample consists of 220,000 or so clones, approximately 83% of them appearing once. Specimen: peripheral blood. This sequence originates from a woman in her fifties or sixties with acute or convalescent COVID-19.

The CDR3 reads CASSRDRGLGYTF. CDR3 in DNA: TGTGCCAGCAGCAGGGACAGGGGGCTTGGCTACACCTTC. The gene calls are TRBV7-3 and TRBJ1-2, with TRBD1 matching over 12 bases. The CDR3 consists of 13 residues. V shed 5 bases and J 7 bases; nucleotides not matched to a gene: 2. Germline lookup yields CDR1 SGHTA and CDR2 FQGTGA.